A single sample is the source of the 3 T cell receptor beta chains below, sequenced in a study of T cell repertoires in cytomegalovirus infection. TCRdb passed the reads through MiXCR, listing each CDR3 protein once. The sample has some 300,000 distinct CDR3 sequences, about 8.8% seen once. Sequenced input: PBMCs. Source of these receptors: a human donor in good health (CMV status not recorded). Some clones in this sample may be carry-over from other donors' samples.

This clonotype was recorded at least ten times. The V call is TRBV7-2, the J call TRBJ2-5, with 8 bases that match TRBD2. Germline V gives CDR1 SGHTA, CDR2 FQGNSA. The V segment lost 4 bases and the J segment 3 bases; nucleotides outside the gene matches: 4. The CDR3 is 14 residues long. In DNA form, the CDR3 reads TGTGCCAGCAGCTCCTCGGGGGGGAAAGAGACCCAGTACTTC. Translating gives CASSSSGGKETQYF.

CDR3 sequence reads: CSVVAGQLITDTQYF. The CDR3 DNA reads as TGCAGCGTTGTTGCGGGACAGCTAATCACAGATACGCAGTATTTT. The rearrangement links TRBV29-1 to TRBJ2-3; perhaps TRBD1 as D (7 bases). This CDR3 comprises 15 residues. Germline assignment: CDR1 SQVTM and CDR2 ANQGSEA. V lost 4 bases, J lost 2 bases, and 16 bases lay in between.

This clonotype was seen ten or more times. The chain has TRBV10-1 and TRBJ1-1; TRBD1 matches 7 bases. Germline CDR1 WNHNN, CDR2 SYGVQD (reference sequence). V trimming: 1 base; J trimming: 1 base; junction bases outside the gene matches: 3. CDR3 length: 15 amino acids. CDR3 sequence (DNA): TGCGCCAGCAGTGAGTTAACAGGGGCGAACACTGAAGCTTTCTTT. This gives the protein CASSELTGANTEAFF.